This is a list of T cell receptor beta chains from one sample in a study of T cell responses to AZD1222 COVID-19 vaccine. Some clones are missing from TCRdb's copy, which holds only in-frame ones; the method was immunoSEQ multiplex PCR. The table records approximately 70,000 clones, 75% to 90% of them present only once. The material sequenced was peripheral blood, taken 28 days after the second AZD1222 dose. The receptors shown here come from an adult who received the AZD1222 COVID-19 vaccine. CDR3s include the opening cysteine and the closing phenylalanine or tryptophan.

CDR3 protein: CASSQDYANYGYTF
V gene: TRBV14
J gene: TRBJ1-2

CDR3 protein: CATSGGSGGAVGLADTQYF
V gene: TRBV10-3
J gene: TRBJ2-3

CDR3 protein: CASSFRDSYEQYF
V gene: TRBV12-3/TRBV12-4
J gene: TRBJ2-7

CDR3 protein: CASSLGLGGGTEAFF
V gene: TRBV7-2
J gene: TRBJ1-1

CDR3 protein: CASTVTQGGEAFF
V gene: TRBV12-3/TRBV12-4
J gene: TRBJ1-1

CDR3 protein: CASRRDSYEQYF
V gene: TRBV12-3/TRBV12-4
J gene: TRBJ2-7

CDR3 protein: CASSHQDSFTEAFF
V gene: TRBV5-1
J gene: TRBJ1-1

CDR3 protein: CAISDGAGGLSGELFF
V gene: TRBV10-3
J gene: TRBJ2-2

CDR3 protein: CSAERTVNEAFF
V gene: TRBV29-1
J gene: TRBJ1-1

CDR3 protein: CAWSVTRTSGANVLTF
V gene: TRBV30
J gene: TRBJ2-6

CDR3 protein: CASSWGQGAQYF
V gene: TRBV5-6
J gene: TRBJ2-7